The clone carrying this TCR beta chain was picked up a small number of times. Its antigen is unknown. Per the germline V gene, CDR1 is MGHRA and CDR2 is YSYEKL. The CDR3 extends over 14 amino acids. V was pared by 7 bases and J by 0 bases, with 13 bases between. These data are taken from a study of cytomegalovirus exposure and HLA in healthy donors. Whole-study findings and limits: In presence/absence analyses, roughly uniform sequencing depth across donors was assumed. Per a prior analysis, the majority of TCR beta V segments were productive roughly 87% or roughly 30% of the time.

Both 60 Vbeta primers and 13 Jbeta primers went into the PCR. Libraries were prepared by immunoSEQ multiplex PCR; TCRdb keeps only in-frame clonotypes and omits some of them. The sample includes 80,000 to 95,000 clones, 65% to 80% of them seen just once. The chain has TRBV4-1 and TRBJ2-7; D not certain. The source is a woman aged 45-60 years in good health and CMV-seropositive. The specimen was PBMCs. The CDR3 region is CASTNEPNSYEQYF. DNA of the CDR3: TGCGCCAGCACTAACGAGCCTAACTCCTACGAGCAGTACTTC.